A single sample gave rise to the 4 T cell receptor beta chains below, sequenced in a study of cytomegalovirus exposure and HLA in healthy donors. The PCR had 60 Vbeta and 13 Jbeta primers. The table came from immunoSEQ multiplex PCR; TCRdb's copy has only in-frame clones and leaves some out. The sample records some 130,000 clones, approximately 83% being singletons. Sequencing input: PBMCs. The origin of the receptors is a man in his forties in good health and CMV-seronegative.

As to this clone: One junction end does not reproduce the germline sequence, and a read error may be involved. This chain connects TRBV5-4 to TRBJ1-2, with 8 bases that match TRBD1. Germline V gene sequence: CDR1 SGHNT, CDR2 YYREEE (reference sequence). CDR3 length: 13 amino acids. The CDR3 sequence: CASSARQGPTPAF. The CDR3 DNA sequence: TGTGCCAGCAGCGCCCGACAGGGGCCCACCCCCGCCTTC.

In its sample, this clone was seen a few times. This rearrangement joins TRBV7-9 to TRBJ2-1; TRBD1 agrees at 7 bases. Germline trimming cut 10 bases from V and 2 bases from J; bases unmatched to any gene: 5. Germline V gene sequence: CDR1 SEHNR, CDR2 FQNEAQ (reference sequence). The CDR3 spans 13 residues. CDR3 bases: TGTGCCAACACAGGGGAAGCCTACAATGAGCAGTTCTTC. The encoded protein is CANTGEAYNEQFF.

This chain connects TRBV7-2 to TRBJ2-7; the D is unclear. Deletions cut 0 bases from V and 0 bases from J, with 6 bases between. Germline V gene lookup returns CDR1 SGHTA and CDR2 FQGNSA. This CDR3 spans 14 amino acids. CDR3 protein: CASSLADSSYEQYF. As DNA, the CDR3 is TGTGCCAGCAGCTTAGCAGATAGCTCCTACGAGCAGTACTTC.

This sequence joins TRBV30 and TRBJ2-5; 11 bases are shared with TRBD2. The V gene's germline CDR1 is GTSNPN and CDR2 SVGIG (reference sequence). The ends lost 2 bases at V and 4 bases at J; junction bases unmatched: 12. The CDR3 is 17 residues long. CDR3 DNA: TGTGCCTGGAGTTGGCTAGCGGGGGGCTCCACCGGAGAGACCCAGTACTTC. Translated, it gives CAWSWLAGGSTGETQYF.